What follows is one T cell receptor beta chain and its context. The sample belongs to a study of blood T cell repertoires in COVID-19. Overall study context: COVID-19 samples collected from the United States, Italy and Spain covered acute and convalescent phases. PBMCs, B-cell-depleted T cells, or T cells were the source of the cDNA or gDNA that made up the material.

Trimming shortened V by 0 bases and J by 6 bases, and 17 bases separated the two germline ends. Germline V gene data show CDR1 as SGHRS and CDR2 as YFSETQ. This CDR3 comprises 16 residues. Original processing methods: How many nucleated cells were present was estimated from reference gene primer amplification. Sequenced by immunoSEQ multiplex PCR; TCRdb stores in-frame clones only, minus some. V, J and clone size reflect that table, while D and trimming were determined from the DNA. Of roughly 80,000 clones listed, approximately 80% are singletons. This chain links TRBV5-1 with TRBJ2-3; D may be TRBD2 (5 bases). This TCR was recovered from a man at least 80 years old with acute or convalescent COVID-19. The material sequenced was peripheral blood. The CDR3 loop is CASSLERASGADTQYF. The CDR3, as DNA: TGCGCCAGCAGCTTGGAACGTGCAAGCGGAGCGGATACGCAGTATTTT.